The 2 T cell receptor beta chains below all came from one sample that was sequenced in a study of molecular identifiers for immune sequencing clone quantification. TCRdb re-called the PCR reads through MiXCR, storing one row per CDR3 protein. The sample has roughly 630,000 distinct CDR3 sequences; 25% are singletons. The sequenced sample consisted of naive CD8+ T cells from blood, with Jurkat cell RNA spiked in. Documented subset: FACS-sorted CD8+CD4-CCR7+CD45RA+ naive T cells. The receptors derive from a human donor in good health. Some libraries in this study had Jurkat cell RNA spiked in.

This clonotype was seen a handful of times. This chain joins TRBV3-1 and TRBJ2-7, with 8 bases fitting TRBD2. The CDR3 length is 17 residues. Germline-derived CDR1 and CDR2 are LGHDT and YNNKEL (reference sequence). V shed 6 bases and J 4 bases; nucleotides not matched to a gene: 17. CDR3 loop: CASSRAELSGSGYEQYF. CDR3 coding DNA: TGTGCCAGCAGTAGAGCCGAATTAAGCGGGAGCGGATACGAGCAGTACTTC.

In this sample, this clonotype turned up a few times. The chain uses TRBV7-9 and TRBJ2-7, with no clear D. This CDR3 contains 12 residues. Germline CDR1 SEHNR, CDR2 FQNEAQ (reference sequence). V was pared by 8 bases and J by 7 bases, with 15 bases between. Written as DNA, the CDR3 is TGTGCCAGCGTAAACCAGTTGGGAGAGCAGTACTTC. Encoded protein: CASVNQLGEQYF.